These 2 T cell receptor beta chains originate from one sample sequenced in a study of cytomegalovirus exposure and HLA in healthy donors. The PCR contained 60 Vbeta and 13 Jbeta primers. Produced via immunoSEQ multiplex PCR; TCRdb's table is partial and in-frame only. The listing records about 72,000 clones. What was sequenced was PBMCs. Receptors originate from a woman aged 35 to 49 in good health and CMV-seropositive.

The chain's CDR3 is CASSLGTNQETQYF. CDR3 in DNA: TGTGCCAGCAGCCTCGGGACAAACCAAGAGACCCAGTACTTC. The rearrangement uses TRBV6-6 and TRBJ2-5; the D gene is possibly TRBD1 (6 bases). CDR3 length equals 14 residues. V lost 6 bases and J lost 0, with 11 bases in between. The germline V gene has CDR1 MNHNY and CDR2 SVGAGI (reference sequence).

The chain employs TRBV6-5 and TRBJ1-1; D unresolved. There are 14 residues in the CDR3. The V gene lost 2 bases and the J gene lost 1 base, with 8 bases spanning the gap. Germline V gene data show CDR1 as MNHEY and CDR2 as SVGAGI. This CDR3 is CASSYRAGNTEAFF. The CDR3 coding sequence is TGTGCCAGCAGTTACAGGGCGGGGAACACTGAAGCTTTCTTT.